This record looks at one T cell receptor (beta chain) sequence and its context. What it binds is not known. The data were obtained in a study of blood T cells in healthy people across ages. Broader study findings: Roughly linear age-related decline in beta diversity appeared, significant by age roughly 40. Donors of long life had a larger count of naive CD4+ cells and greater diversity than aged donors.

Next came a second PCR, run for about 7 to 12 cycles, which used a sample-barcoded 5' primer along with a J-beta primer mix. TCRdb reprocessed the 5' RACE reads with MiXCR, giving one entry per CDR3 protein. Of some 670,000 distinct CDR3 sequences in the sample, 40% to 65% were seen once. V lost 7 bases, J lost 3 bases, and 6 bases lay in between. This CDR3 has 11 amino acids. Sequencing input: blood. The chain links TRBV12-3 or TRBV12-4 to TRBJ1-1; the D is unclear. The clonotype originates from a woman of 80 years or more in good health. CDR3 DNA sequence: TGTGCCAGCACACTCTACACTGAAGCTTTCTTT. This sequence encodes CASTLYTEAFF.